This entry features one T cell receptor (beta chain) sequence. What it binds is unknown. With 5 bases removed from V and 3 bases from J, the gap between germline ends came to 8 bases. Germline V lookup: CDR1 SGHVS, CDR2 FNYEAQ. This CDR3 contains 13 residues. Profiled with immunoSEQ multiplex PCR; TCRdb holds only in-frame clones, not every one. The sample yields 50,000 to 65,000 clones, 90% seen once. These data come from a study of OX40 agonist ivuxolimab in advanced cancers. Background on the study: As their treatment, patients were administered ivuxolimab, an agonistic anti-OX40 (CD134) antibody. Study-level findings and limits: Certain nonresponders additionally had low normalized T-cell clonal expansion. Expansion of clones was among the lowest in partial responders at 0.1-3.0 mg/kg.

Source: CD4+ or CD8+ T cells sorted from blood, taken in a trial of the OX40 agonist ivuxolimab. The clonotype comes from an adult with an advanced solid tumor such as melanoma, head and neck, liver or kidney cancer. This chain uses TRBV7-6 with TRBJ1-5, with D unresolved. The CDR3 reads CASSPGVNQPQHF. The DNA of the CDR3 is TGTGCCAGCAGCCCTGGCGTCAATCAGCCCCAGCATTTT.